The entry below describes one TCR beta chain. This entry belongs to a study of blood T cell repertoires in COVID-19. Germline V lookup: CDR1 MNHNS, CDR2 SASEGT. The CDR3 is 15 amino acids. V gave up 2 bases and J gave up 4 bases; unmatched junction bases: 6. The protocol was immunoSEQ multiplex PCR, while the TCRdb copy is restricted to in-frame clones and leaves out a portion. This sample carries some 240,000 clones, 70% to 85% of them seen once, and the ten largest clones take around 1.5%. Sequencing was done on a sample of peripheral blood. The J gene is TRBJ1-2, the V gene TRBV6-1, with 8 bases lining up with TRBD1. This TCR derives from a woman aged 40-49 years who had recovered from COVID-19. CDR3 region: CASSELGQGTYGYTF. CDR3 nucleotides: TGTGCCAGCAGTGAATTAGGACAGGGTACCTATGGCTACACCTTC.